This TCR beta chain was sequenced for a study of cytomegalovirus exposure and HLA in healthy donors. V was pared by 1 base and J by 1 base, with 13 bases of the junction left unmatched. Germline CDR1 and CDR2: SGHNT and YENEEA. CDR3 length: 19 residues. Whole-study findings and limits: For cytomegalovirus status, the classifier reportedly gave diagnoses with high specificity and sensitivity.

The primer mix had 60 Vbeta and 13 Jbeta primers. This table comes from immunoSEQ multiplex PCR, and its TCRdb copy is limited to in-frame clones, with some not included. The sample yields roughly 190,000 clones, more than 9.5% seen once. A few counts support this clone. Its antigen is still unknown. This chain connects TRBV11-3 to TRBJ1-1, with 9 bases aligning to TRBD1. The sequence derives from a man in his forties or fifties in good health and CMV-seropositive. Sequenced sample: PBMCs. The CDR3, as DNA: TGTGCCAGCAGCTTAGTGGGACAGGGTAGGGTAGACTCGAACACTGAAGCTTTCTTT. Amino acids: CASSLVGQGRVDSNTEAFF.